This passage covers 4 T cell receptor beta chains from one sample sequenced in a study of T cell responses to AZD1222 COVID-19 vaccine. The table came from immunoSEQ multiplex PCR; TCRdb's copy has only in-frame clones and leaves some out. The sample carries some 190,000 clones, roughly 92% recorded once. This specimen was peripheral blood, taken on day 0 of AZD1222 vaccination. Receptors were obtained from an adult in good health.

This chain connects TRBV20-1 to TRBJ2-3; D gene unclear. V was clipped by 3 bases and J by 4 bases, with 14 bases between them. The CDR3 is 14 amino acids. Looked up from germline, CDR1 is DFQATT and CDR2 is SNEGSKA (reference sequence). Written as DNA, the CDR3 is TGCAGTGCTAGTCTCCCGCTGGGTTCAGATACGCAGTATTTT. Encoded protein: CSASLPLGSDTQYF.

Only one count was recorded for this clone. J is TRBJ2-1 and V is TRBV7-2, with D possibly matching TRBD1 (5 bases). V was shortened by 2 bases and J by 3 bases, with 11 bases between the two germline ends. Per the germline V gene, CDR1 is SGHTA and CDR2 is FQGNSA. This CDR3 contains 15 residues. Here the CDR3 reads CASSLMQGFYNEQFF. Written as DNA, the CDR3 is TGTGCCAGCAGCTTAATGCAGGGATTCTACAATGAGCAGTTCTTC. The full variable domain, in which reference TRBV7-2 and TRBJ2-1 provide the parts outside the CDR3, is GAGVSQSPSNKVTEKGKDVELRCDPISGHTALYWYRQSLGQGLEFLIYFQGNSAPDKSGLPSDRFSAERTGGSVSTLTIQRTQQEDSAVYLCASSLMQGFYNEQFFGPGTRLTVL.

CDR3 protein: CASSKNTGAGAGELFF. CDR3 bases: TGTGCCAGTAGTAAAAATACAGGGGCCGGCGCCGGGGAGCTGTTTTTT. The chain joins TRBV19 to TRBJ2-2; 7 nucleotides line up with TRBD1. V trimming: 4 bases; J trimming: 6 bases; junction bases outside the gene matches: 11. This CDR3 contains 16 residues. CDR1 LNHDA and CDR2 SQIVND come from the germline V gene (reference sequence).

This clone was detected only once. V is TRBV5-1 and J is TRBJ2-5; D assignment may be TRBD1 or TRBD2 (5 bases each). The length of the CDR3 is 15 residues. V lost 4 bases, J lost 4 bases, and 17 bases lay in between. Per germline, CDR1 SGHRS and CDR2 YFSETQ. Here the CDR3 reads CASSPGTRTGETQYF. As DNA, the CDR3 is TGCGCCAGCAGCCCAGGGACCCGGACGGGAGAGACCCAGTACTTC.